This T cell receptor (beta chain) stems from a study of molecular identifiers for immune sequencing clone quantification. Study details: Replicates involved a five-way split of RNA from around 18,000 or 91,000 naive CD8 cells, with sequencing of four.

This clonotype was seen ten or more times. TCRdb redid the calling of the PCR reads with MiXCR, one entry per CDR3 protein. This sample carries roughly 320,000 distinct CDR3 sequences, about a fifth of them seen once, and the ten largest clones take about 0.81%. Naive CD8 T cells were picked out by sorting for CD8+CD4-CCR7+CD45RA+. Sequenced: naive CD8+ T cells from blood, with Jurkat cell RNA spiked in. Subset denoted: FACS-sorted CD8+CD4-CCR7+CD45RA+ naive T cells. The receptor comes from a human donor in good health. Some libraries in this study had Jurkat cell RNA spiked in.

The CDR3 protein is CSVVHPGQEGNTIYF. The CDR3 DNA reads TGCAGCGTTGTTCATCCGGGACAGGAGGGAAACACCATATATTTT. V gene TRBV29-1 combines with J gene TRBJ1-3; 8 bases match TRBD1. This CDR3 has 15 residues. The V and J ends lost 4 bases and 4 bases, in that order; junction bases with no gene match: 9. Germline CDR1 is SQVTM and CDR2 is ANQGSEA.